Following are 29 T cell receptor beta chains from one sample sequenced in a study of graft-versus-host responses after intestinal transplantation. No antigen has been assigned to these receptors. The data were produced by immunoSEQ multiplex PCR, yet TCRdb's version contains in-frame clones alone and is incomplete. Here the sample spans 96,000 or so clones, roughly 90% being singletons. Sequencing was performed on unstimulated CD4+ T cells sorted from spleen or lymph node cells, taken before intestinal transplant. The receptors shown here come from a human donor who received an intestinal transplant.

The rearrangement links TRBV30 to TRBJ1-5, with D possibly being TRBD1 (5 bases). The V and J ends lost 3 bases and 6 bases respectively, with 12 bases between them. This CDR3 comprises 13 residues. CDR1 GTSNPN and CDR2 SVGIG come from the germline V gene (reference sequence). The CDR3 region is CAWSSGGSQPQHF. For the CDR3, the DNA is TGTGCCTGGAGCTCTGGGGGGAGTCAGCCCCAGCATTTT.

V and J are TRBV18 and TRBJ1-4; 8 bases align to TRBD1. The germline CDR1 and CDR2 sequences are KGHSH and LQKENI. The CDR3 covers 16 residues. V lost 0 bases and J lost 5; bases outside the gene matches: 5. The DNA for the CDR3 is TGTGCCAGCTCACCACCCTCCAGGACAGGGAATGAAAAACTGTTTTTT. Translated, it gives CASSPPSRTGNEKLFF.

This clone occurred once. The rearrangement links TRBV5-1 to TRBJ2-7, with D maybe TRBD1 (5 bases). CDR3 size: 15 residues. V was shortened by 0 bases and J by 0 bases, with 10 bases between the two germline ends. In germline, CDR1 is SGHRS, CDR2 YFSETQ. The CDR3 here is CASSLARQSSYEQYF. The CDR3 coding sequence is TGCGCCAGCAGCTTGGCCCGACAGAGCTCCTACGAGCAGTACTTC.

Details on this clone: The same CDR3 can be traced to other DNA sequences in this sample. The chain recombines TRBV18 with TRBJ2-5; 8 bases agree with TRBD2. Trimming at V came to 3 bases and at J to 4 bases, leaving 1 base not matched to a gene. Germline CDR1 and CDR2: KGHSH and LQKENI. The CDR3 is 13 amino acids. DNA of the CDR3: TGTGCCAGCTCACCGGGACTAGGAGAGACCCAGTACTTC. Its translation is CASSPGLGETQYF.

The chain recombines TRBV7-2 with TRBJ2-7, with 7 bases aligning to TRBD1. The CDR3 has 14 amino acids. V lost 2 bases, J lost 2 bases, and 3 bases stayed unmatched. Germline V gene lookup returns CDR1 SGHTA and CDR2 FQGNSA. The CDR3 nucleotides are TGTGCCAGCAGCTTATTGGGACAGACCTACGAGCAGTACTTC. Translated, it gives CASSLLGQTYEQYF.

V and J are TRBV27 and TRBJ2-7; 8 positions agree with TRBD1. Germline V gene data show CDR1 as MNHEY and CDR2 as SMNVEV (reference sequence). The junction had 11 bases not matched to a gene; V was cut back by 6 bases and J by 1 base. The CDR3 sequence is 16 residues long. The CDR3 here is CASRMTGEGKSYEQYF. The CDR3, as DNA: TGTGCCAGCAGGATGACAGGGGAAGGGAAATCCTACGAGCAGTACTTC.

Here the CDR3 reads CASSLAAGSSTDTQYF. As DNA, the CDR3 is TGTGCCAGCAGCTTAGCAGCCGGGAGTAGCACAGATACGCAGTATTTT. V gene TRBV7-8 combines with J gene TRBJ2-3; possibly TRBD2 for D (6 bases). Germline CDR1 reads SGHVS; CDR2 reads FQNEAQ. V dropped 0 bases and J dropped 0 bases, with 10 bases sitting between them. The CDR3 loop spans 16 amino acids.

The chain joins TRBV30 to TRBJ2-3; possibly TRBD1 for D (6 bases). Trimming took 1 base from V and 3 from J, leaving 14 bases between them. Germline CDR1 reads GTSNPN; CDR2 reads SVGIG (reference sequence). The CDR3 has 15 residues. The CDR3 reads CAWSGGGTGTDTQYF. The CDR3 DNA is TGTGCCTGGAGTGGAGGGGGAACCGGGACAGATACGCAGTATTTT.

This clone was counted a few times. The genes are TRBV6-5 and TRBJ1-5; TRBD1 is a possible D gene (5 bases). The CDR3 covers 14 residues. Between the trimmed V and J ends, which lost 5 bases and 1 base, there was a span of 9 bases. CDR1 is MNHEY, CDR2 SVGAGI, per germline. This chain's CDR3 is CASSRHRSNQPQHF. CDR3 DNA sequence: TGTGCCAGCAGTCGACACAGGAGCAATCAGCCCCAGCATTTT.

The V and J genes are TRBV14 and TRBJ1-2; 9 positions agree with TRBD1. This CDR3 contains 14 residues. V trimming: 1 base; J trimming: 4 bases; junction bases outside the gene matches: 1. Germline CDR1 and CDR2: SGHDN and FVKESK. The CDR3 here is CASSQGGQGYGYTF. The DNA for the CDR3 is TGTGCCAGCAGCCAAGGGGGACAGGGCTATGGCTACACCTTC.

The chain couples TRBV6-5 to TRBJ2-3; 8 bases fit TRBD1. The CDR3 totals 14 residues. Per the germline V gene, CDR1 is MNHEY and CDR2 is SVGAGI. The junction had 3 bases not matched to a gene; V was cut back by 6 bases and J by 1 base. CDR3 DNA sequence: TGTGCCAGCAGCCCGACAGGGGGCACAGATACGCAGTATTTT. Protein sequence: CASSPTGGTDTQYF.

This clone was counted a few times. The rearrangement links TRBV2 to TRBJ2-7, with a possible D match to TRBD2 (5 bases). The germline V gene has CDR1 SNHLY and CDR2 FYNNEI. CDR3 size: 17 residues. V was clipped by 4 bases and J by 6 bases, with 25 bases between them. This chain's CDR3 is CASSGSRGISRFGEQYF. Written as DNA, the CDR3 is TGTGCCAGCAGTGGTTCACGAGGGATCTCCCGTTTTGGCGAGCAGTACTTC.

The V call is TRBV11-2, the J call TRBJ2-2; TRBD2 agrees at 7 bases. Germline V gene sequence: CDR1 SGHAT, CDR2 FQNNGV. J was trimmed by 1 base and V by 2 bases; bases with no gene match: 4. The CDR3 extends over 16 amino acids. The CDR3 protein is CASSLSWGGNTGELFF. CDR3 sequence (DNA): TGTGCCAGCAGCTTATCGTGGGGGGGGAACACCGGGGAGCTGTTTTTT.

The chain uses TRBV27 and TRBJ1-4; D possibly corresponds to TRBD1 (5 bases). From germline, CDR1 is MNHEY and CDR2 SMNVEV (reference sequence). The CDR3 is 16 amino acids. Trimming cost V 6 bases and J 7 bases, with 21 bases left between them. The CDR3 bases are TGTGCCAGCAGCCGGGGCGCCCAGGGAGGGCGTGAAAAACTGTTTTTT. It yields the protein CASSRGAQGGREKLFF. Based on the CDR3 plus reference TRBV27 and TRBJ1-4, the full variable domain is EAQVTQNPRYLITVTGKKLTVTCSQNMNHEYMSWYRQDPGLGLRQIYYSMNVEVTDKGDVPEGYKVSRKEKRNFPLILESPSPNQTSLYFCASSRGAQGGREKLFFGSGTQLSVL.

This CDR3 reads CASSAPLYSNYEQYF. In DNA, the CDR3 is TGTGCCAGCAGCGCCCCCCTATACAGCAACTACGAGCAGTACTTC. This chain connects TRBV9 to TRBJ2-7, with D unclear. The CDR3 sequence is 15 residues long. Germline V lookup: CDR1 SGDLS, CDR2 YYNGEE. Trimming stripped 3 bases from V and 3 bases from J, with 16 bases between.

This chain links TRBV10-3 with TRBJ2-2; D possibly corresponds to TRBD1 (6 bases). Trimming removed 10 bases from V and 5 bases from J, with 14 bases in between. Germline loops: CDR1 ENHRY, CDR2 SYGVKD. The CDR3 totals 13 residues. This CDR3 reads CATWTEKTGELFF. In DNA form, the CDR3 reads TGTGCCACCTGGACAGAGAAAACCGGGGAGCTGTTTTTT.

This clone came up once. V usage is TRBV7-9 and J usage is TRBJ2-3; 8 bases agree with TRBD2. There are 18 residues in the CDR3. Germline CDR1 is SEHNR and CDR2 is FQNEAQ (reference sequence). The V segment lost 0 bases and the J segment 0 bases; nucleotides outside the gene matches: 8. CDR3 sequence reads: CASSLAFGTRTSTDTQYF. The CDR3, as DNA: TGTGCCAGCAGCTTAGCGTTCGGGACTAGGACTAGCACAGATACGCAGTATTTT.

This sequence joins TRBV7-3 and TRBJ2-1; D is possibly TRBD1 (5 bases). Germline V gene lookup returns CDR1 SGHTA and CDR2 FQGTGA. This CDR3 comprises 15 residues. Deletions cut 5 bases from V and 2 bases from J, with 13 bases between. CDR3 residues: CASSVWQGPYNEQFF. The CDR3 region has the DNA TGTGCCAGCAGCGTATGGCAGGGCCCCTACAATGAGCAGTTCTTC.

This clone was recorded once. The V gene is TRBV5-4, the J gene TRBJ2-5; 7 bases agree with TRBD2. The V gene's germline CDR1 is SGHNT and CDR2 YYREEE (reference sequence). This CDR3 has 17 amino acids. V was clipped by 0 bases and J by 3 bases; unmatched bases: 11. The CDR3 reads CASSLGGGGGRKETQYF. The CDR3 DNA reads TGTGCCAGCAGCTTGGGGGGGGGTGGCGGTAGAAAAGAGACCCAGTACTTC.

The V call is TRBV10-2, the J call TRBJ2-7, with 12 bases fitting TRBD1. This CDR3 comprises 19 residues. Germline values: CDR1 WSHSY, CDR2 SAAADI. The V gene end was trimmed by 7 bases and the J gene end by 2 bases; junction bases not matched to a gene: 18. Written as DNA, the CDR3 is TGCGCCAGCAAGGTTGGTTCGGGACAGGGGGCATCATCCCCCTACGAGCAGTACTTC. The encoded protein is CASKVGSGQGASSPYEQYF.

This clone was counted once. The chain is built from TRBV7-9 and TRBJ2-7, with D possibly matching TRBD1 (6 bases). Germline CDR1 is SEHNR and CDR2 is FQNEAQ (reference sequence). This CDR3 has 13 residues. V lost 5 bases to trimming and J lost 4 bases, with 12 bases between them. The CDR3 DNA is TGTGCCAGCAGCAACCAGGGGAAGTACGAGCAGTACTTC. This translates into CASSNQGKYEQYF. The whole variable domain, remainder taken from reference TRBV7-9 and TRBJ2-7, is DTGVSQNPRHKITKRGQNVTFRCDPISEHNRLYWYRQTLGQGPEFLTYFQNEAQLEKSRLLSDRFSAERPKGSFSTLEIQRTEQGDSAMYLCASSNQGKYEQYFGPGTRLTVT.

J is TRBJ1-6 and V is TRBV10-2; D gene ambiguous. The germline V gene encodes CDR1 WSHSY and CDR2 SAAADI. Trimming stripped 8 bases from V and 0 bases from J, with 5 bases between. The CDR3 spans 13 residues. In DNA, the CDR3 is TGCGCCAGCTGTAGCTCCTATAATTCACCCCTCCACTTT. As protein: CASCSSYNSPLHF.

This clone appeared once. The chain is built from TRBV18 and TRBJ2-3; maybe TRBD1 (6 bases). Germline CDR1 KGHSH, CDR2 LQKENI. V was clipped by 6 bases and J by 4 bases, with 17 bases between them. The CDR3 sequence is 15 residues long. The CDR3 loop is CASSPPDRRADTQYF. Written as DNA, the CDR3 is TGTGCCAGCTCCCCGCCCGACAGGCGAGCAGATACGCAGTATTTT.

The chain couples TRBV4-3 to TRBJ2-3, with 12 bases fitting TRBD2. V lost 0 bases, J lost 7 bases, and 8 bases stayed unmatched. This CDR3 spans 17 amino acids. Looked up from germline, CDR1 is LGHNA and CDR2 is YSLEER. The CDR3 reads CASSQEGSSGGGNTQYF. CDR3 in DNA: TGCGCCAGCAGCCAAGAGGGTTCTAGCGGGGGGGGCAATACGCAGTATTTT.

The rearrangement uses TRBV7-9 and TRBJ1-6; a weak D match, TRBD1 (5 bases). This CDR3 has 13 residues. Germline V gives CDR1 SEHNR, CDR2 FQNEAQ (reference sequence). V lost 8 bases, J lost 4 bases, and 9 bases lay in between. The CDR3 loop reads CASETDYNSPLHF. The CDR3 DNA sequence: TGTGCCAGCGAGACAGATTATAATTCACCCCTCCACTTT.

CDR3 nucleotide sequence: TGTGCCAGCACACCAAATCCAGGGTATGGCTACACCTTC. This sequence encodes CASTPNPGYGYTF. The rearrangement links TRBV6-6 to TRBJ1-2, with D perhaps TRBD1 (5 bases). Germline CDR1 reads MNHNY; CDR2 reads SVGAGI (reference sequence). The CDR3 runs to 13 residues. Trimming took 7 bases from V and 5 from J, leaving 14 bases between them.

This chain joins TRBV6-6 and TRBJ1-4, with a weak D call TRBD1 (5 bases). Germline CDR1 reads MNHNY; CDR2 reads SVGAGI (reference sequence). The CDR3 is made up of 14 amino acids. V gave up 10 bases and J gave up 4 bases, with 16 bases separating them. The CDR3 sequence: CATRERQFNEKLFF. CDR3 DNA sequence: TGTGCCACCAGGGAACGACAGTTTAATGAAAAACTGTTTTTT.

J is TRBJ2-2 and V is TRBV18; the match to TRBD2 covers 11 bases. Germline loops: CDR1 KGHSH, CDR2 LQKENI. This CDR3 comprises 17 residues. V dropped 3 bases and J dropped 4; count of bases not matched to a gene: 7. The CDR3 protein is CASSPPGLAGGTGELFF. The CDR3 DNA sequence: TGTGCCAGCTCACCTCCGGGGCTAGCGGGAGGCACCGGGGAGCTGTTTTTT.

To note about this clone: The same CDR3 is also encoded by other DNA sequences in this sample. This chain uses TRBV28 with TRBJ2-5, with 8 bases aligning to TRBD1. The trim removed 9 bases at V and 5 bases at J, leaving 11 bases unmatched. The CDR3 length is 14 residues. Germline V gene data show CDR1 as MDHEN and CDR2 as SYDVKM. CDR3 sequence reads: CASFDRGYSETQYF. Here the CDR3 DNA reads TGTGCCAGTTTCGACAGGGGATATTCGGAGACCCAGTACTTC.